The rows below give T cell receptor beta chains drawn from one sample of a study of monozygotic twins with inflammatory bowel disease. TCRdb reprocessed the 5' RACE reads and keeps a single row for each CDR3 protein, giving no DNA. The repertoire table contains fewer than 150,000 distinct CDR3 sequences. The sequenced sample consisted of blood. These receptors were collected from a human donor with ulcerative colitis or Crohn's disease, or a healthy co-twin of an affected twin (not recorded which). CDR3s include the opening cysteine and the closing phenylalanine or tryptophan.

J gene | V gene | CDR3 protein
TRBJ1-2 | TRBV19 | CASSPSKGQLYGYTF
TRBJ1-5 | TRBV20-1 | CSARERTSNQPQHF
TRBJ1-1 | TRBV7-9 | CASVWGRQGNTEAFF
TRBJ1-2 | TRBV30 | CAWRGTGDAYGYTF
TRBJ2-3 | TRBV4-2 | CASSQGDGDTQYF
TRBJ1-1 | TRBV7-3 | CASSPTGAAEAFF
TRBJ2-1 | TRBV5-1 | CASSLGDTPVGNEQFF
TRBJ2-3 | TRBV10-3 | CAIRPGLAGVVTDTQYF
TRBJ1-1 | TRBV20-1 | CSARVGGADTEAFF
TRBJ2-1 | TRBV7-3 | CASSSSGTKSSYNEQFF
TRBJ2-3 | TRBV7-2 | CASSYLAGQLHF
TRBJ1-1 | TRBV11-1 | CASSLVQGKAEAFF
TRBJ2-1 | TRBV2 | CASSSPGGWNEQFF
TRBJ2-5 | TRBV7-2 | CASRVGLAGHQYF
TRBJ1-4 | TRBV7-9 | CASTPTGVTAGEKLFF
TRBJ2-3 | TRBV11-2 | CASSSTPGLAGGLPTDTQYF
TRBJ1-2 | TRBV5-1 | CASSLGSVASGNGYTF
TRBJ2-7 | TRBV19 | CASSSRAPGAYEQYF
TRBJ1-2 | TRBV29-1 | CSVEDRGRRSNYGYTF
TRBJ2-1 | TRBV7-9 | CASSNFWGSSGGTEQFF
TRBJ2-1 | TRBV7-3 | CASSLTPGTSSCFEQFF
TRBJ1-1 | TRBV7-2 | CASSSEGAPDTEAFF
TRBJ2-1 | TRBV27 | CASNLGGGAGNEQFF
TRBJ2-5 | TRBV5-4 | CASSLTPGRDFRTQYF
TRBJ1-4 | TRBV7-2 | CASSLVGTENEKLFF
TRBJ2-4 | TRBV7-2 | CASSLSYGGLAKNIQYF
TRBJ2-3 | TRBV7-2 | CASSLNSAGEQYF
TRBJ2-5 | TRBV7-9 | CASSTDRGLETQYF
TRBJ2-5 | TRBV5-1 | CASSLADGPRGQETQYF
TRBJ2-3 | TRBV5-4 | CASSPLDRSSTDTQYF
TRBJ2-2 | TRBV6-5 | CASSYRSGGAMGELFF
TRBJ2-7 | TRBV7-2 | CASSATGSYEQYF
TRBJ1-2 | TRBV4-3 | CASSQDNRDYGYTF
TRBJ1-2 | TRBV7-7 | CASSLRDYNYGYTF
TRBJ1-4 | TRBV5-1 | CASSFVAGEKLFF
TRBJ2-7 | TRBV6-1 | CASKWDSSYEQYF
TRBJ2-7 | TRBV5-1 | CASSLVGVYEQYF
TRBJ1-3 | TRBV6-4 | CASSPGTKGNTIYF
TRBJ1-1 | TRBV20-1 | CSADPYVNTEAFF
TRBJ1-2 | TRBV20-1 | CSAFGQRVKPNYGYTF
TRBJ2-4 | TRBV7-8 | CASSLTGQGATAKNIQYF
TRBJ2-1 | TRBV19 | CASRGGGPNEQFF
TRBJ1-1 | TRBV12-3/TRBV12-4 | CASRGQGVDTEAFF
TRBJ2-7 | TRBV5-1 | CASSSTTGTGIHEQYF
TRBJ2-7 | TRBV7-9 | CASSRLGDGAYEQYF
TRBJ1-4 | TRBV20-1 | CSAPGRNEKLFF
TRBJ1-1 | TRBV20-1 | CSPLPPGRPNTEAFF
TRBJ1-3 | TRBV25-1 | CASSAGLNTIYF
TRBJ1-2 | TRBV12-3/TRBV12-4 | CASSHAGNRDRNYGYTF
TRBJ2-7 | TRBV27 | CASRLSDRNSYEQYF
TRBJ2-2 | TRBV5-4 | CASSSPKRGGPGGELFF
TRBJ1-5 | TRBV11-3 | CASSLSMYQPQHF
TRBJ2-1 | TRBV11-1 | CASSLSGTRWGNEQFF
TRBJ2-5 | TRBV12-3/TRBV12-4 | CASSFTAPWGEETQYF
TRBJ1-2 | TRBV7-3 | CASSPGQGNGYTF
TRBJ1-2 | TRBV7-2 | CASSLSDRNYGYTF
TRBJ1-1 | TRBV4-1 | CASSQEQVLPEAFF